This T cell receptor (beta chain) was captured in a study of blood T cell repertoires in COVID-19 (dated by TCRdb to 2018 to 2020). With regard to the full study: Samples covering the acute and convalescent phases of COVID-19 were provided by collaborators in the United States, Italy and Spain. Where available, HLA class I and class II types were obtained from metadata supplied by the sample provider rather than from assay-based typing. The sample metadata nearly always contained a de-identified subject ID, COVID-19 status, age in years and sex. The material from the prospective study consisted of cDNA or gDNA derived from T cells, B-cell-depleted T cells, or PBMCs. Deeply sampled blood TCRbeta repertoires from subjects exposed to, actively infected with, or recovered from COVID-19 were included in the dataset. The samples were drawn from the first 160 participants of the ongoing ImmuneRACE study and from more than 1,000 subjects provided by 6 global collaborators. A freely available public database, intended as a resource for researchers studying the immune response to SARS-CoV-2, is where the repertoires were released.

Whole blood was collected in K2EDTA tubes by collaborating institutions according to the institutions' own protocols. For TCRbeta analysis, collaborator samples were shipped as frozen whole blood, as isolated PBMCs, or as DNA extracted from either sample type. CDR1 and CDR2 are read off the germline V gene as ENHRY and SYGVKD. V ends up 2 bases short and J 7 bases short, with an unmatched junction base count of 9. CDR3 length: 18 amino acids, cysteine to phenylalanine. Here the CDR3 DNA is all that survives: 54 bases in frame from base 1. To note about this clone: Its specific antigen is unknown. Nothing much larger sits one base from this clone, and base qualities are not available.

TCRbeta CDR3 regions were amplified from genomic DNA using the immunoSEQ Assay, a bias-controlled multiplex PCR. In the source study's methods: Nucleated cell counts per sample were estimated from amplification of reference gene primers within the assay. To quantify the absolute abundance of each unique TCRbeta CDR3 rearrangement, sequence reads were collapsed and filtered. Productive Simpson clonality was computed per sample as the square root of Simpson's diversity index over productive rearrangements. In TCRdb, the immuneACCESS table is reduced to in-frame sequences with V and J assigned. These tables do not hold every clone; where another copy was compared, an unresolved V gene accounts for under half, and the others remain unexplained. The DNA gave D and trimming, while V, J and clone size come from that table. Across this sample there are 20,000 to 30,000 clones, with 88% seen only once. The ten largest clones capture roughly 22% of the sample.

Here is what the overall study found, with its caveats: The quantity of clinical and demographic metadata differed by source and by participant and was supplied without curation.

The sequenced sample consisted of peripheral blood. This TCR derives from a man in his 70s in a cohort sampled during active COVID-19. The rearranged chain carries TRBV10-3 and TRBJ2-2; a stretch of 14 junction bases matches TRBD2. The DNA sequence is given as TGTGCCATCAGTGAGCCCGGAAGACTAGCGGGAGGGGACGGGGAGCTGTTTTTT. The resulting protein is CAISEPGRLAGGDGELFF.